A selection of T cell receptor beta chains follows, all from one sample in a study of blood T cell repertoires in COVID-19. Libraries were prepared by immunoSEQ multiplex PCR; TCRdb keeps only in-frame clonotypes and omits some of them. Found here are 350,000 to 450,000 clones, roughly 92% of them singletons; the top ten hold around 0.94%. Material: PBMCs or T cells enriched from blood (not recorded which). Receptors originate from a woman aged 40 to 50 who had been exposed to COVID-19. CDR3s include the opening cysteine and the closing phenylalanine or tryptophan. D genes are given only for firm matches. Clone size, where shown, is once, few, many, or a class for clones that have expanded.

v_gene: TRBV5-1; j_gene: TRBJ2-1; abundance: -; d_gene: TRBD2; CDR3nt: TGCGCCAGCAGCTTGGAAGCGGGGGGGCGTGTGCATGAGCAGTTCTTC; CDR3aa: CASSLEAGGRVHEQFF
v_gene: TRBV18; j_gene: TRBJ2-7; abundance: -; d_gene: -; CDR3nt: TGTGCCAGCTCCCGCGACACAACCTCCTACGAGCAGTACTTC; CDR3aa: CASSRDTTSYEQYF
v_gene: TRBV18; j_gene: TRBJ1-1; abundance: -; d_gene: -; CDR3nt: TGTGCCAGCTCGTCGAACAGGAACACTGAAGCTTTCTTT; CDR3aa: CASSSNRNTEAFF
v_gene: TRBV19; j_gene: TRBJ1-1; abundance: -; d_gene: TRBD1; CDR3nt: TGTGCCAGTAGTTCCCGACAGGGGAACACTGAAGCTTTCTTT; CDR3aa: CASSSRQGNTEAFF
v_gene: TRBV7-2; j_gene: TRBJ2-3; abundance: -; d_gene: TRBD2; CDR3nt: TGTGCCAGCAGCTTAAGGCTAGCGGGGGGGAGGCAGATGGATACGCAGTATTTT; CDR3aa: CASSLRLAGGRQMDTQYF
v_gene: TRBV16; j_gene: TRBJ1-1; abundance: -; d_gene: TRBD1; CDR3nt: TGTGCCAGCAGCCAAGGTATGGGGACAGGGGCTGACACTGAAGCTTTCTTT; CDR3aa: CASSQGMGTGADTEAFF
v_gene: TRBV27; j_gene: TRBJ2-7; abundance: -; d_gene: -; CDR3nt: TGTGCCAGCAGTCTGCGACTGGATAGGGAGCAGTACTTC; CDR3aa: CASSLRLDREQYF
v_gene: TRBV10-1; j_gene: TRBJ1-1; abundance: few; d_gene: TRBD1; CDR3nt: TGCGCCAGCAGTGAGTTGGGGACAGGGGCTTCGAACACTGAAGCTTTCTTT; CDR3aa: CASSELGTGASNTEAFF
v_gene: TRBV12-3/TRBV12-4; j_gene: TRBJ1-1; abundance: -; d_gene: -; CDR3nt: TGTGCCAGCACCCCAATGTGGGGCTCTGAAGCTTTCTTT; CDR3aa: CASTPMWGSEAFF
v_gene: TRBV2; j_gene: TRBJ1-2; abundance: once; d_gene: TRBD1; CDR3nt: TGTGCCATACTGACAGGGAACTATGGCTACACCTTC; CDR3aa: CAILTGNYGYTF
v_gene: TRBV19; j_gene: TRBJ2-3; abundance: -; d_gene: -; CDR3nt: TGTGCCAGTAGTATGCCCGAAGGTTGGAGTGGTAGCACAGATACGCAGTATTTT; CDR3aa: CASSMPEGWSGSTDTQYF
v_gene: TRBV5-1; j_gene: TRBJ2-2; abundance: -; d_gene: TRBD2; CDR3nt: TGCGCCAGCAGCCCGGGACTAGCGTACACCGGGGAGCTGTTTTTT; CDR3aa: CASSPGLAYTGELFF
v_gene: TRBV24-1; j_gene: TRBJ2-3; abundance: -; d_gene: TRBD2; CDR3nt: TGTGCCACCAGTGATTCGTGGGGGGGTTCAGATACGCAGTATTTT; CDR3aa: CATSDSWGGSDTQYF
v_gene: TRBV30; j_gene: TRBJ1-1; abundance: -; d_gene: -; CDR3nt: TGTGCCTGGAGTTCTACAGGCTATAGCATGAACACTGAAGCTTTCTTT; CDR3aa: CAWSSTGYSMNTEAFF
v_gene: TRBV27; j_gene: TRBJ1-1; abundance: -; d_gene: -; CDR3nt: TGTGCCAGCAGTTTATCTGGCCCCCTAGGCACTGAAGCTTTCTTT; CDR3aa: CASSLSGPLGTEAFF
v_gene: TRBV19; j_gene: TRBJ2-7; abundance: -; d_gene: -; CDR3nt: TGTGCCACCCGGTCGGGGGTCTTTTACGAGCAGTACTTC; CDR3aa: CATRSGVFYEQYF
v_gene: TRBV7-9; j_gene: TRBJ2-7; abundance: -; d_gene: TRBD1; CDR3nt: TGTGCCAGCAGCACTCCAGGGGGTTCAAGATACGAGCAGTACTTC; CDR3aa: CASSTPGGSRYEQYF
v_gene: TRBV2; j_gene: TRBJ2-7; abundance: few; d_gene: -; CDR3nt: TGTGCCAGCACTAACCTAAGGGTGACTAGGGCCTACGAGCAGTACTTC; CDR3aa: CASTNLRVTRAYEQYF
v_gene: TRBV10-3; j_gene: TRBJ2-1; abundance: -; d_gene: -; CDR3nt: TGTGCCATCAGTGAGTTTGGAGGGTACAATGAGCAGTTCTTC; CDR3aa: CAISEFGGYNEQFF
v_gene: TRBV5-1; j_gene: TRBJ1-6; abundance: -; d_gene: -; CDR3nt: TGCGCCAGCAGCCCACAGGGTAGAAGGTTTTCACCCCTCCACTTT; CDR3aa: CASSPQGRRFSPLHF
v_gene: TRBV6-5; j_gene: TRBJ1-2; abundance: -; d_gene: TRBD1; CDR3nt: TGTGCCAGCAGTTTGACAGGGAACTATGGCTACACCTTC; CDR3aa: CASSLTGNYGYTF
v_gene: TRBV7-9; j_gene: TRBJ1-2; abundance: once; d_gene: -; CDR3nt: TGTGCCAGCAGCTTCCAGAAATCTAACTATGGCTACACCTTC; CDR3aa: CASSFQKSNYGYTF
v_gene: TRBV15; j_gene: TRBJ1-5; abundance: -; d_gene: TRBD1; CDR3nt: TGTGCCACCAGCAAGGACAGGGGGAACAATCAGCCCCAGCATTTT; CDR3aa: CATSKDRGNNQPQHF
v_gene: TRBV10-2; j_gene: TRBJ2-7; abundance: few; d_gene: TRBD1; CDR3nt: TGCGCCAGCAGTAGAGGGACAGGGGCCTACGAGCAGTACTTC; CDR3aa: CASSRGTGAYEQYF
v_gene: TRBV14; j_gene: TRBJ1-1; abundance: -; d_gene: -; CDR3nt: TGTGCCAGCAGCCAATCTTTTCGGGCAGGGGCTTTCTTT; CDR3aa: CASSQSFRAGAFF
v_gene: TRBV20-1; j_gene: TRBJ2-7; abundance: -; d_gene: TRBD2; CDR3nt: TGCAGTGCTCGTGGACTAGCGGGATCAAACTACGAGCAGTACTTC; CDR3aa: CSARGLAGSNYEQYF
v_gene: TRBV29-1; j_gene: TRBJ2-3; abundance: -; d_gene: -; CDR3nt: TGCAGCGCCGGAGGGGCGGAGGAGCCAGATACGCAGTATTTT; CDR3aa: CSAGGAEEPDTQYF
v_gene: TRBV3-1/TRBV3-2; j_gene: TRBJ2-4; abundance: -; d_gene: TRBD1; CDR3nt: TGTGCCAGCAGCCTCTGGACAGGGATGAACATTCAGTACTTC; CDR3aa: CASSLWTGMNIQYF
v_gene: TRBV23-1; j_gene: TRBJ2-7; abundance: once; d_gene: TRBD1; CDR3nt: TGCGCCAGCAGCCCTAACTGCTCCCGGGACAGGGTGAAGGGCGAGCAGTACTTC; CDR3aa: CASSPNCSRDRVKGEQYF
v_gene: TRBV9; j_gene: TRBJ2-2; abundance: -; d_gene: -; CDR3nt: TGTGCCAGCAGCCTCCGCGGGATGAACACCGGGGAGCTGTTTTTT; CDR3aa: CASSLRGMNTGELFF
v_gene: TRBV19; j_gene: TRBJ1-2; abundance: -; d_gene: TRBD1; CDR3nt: TGTGCCAGTAGTCCGGACAGGTTAAATAACTATGGCTACACCTTC; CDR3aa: CASSPDRLNNYGYTF
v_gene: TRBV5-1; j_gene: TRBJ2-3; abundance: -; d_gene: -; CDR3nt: TGCGCCAGCAGCCCTTATACCTTAGTGGGCACAGATACGCAGTATTTT; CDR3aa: CASSPYTLVGTDTQYF
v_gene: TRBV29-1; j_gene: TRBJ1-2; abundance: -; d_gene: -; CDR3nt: TGCAGCGTGAAGGGAGAGGGAGAGGGCTATGGCTACACCTTC; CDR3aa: CSVKGEGEGYGYTF
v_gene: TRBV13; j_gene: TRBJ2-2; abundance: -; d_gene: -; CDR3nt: TGTGCCAGCAGCCCAGGACTGCTCACCGGGGAGCTGTTTTTT; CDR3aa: CASSPGLLTGELFF
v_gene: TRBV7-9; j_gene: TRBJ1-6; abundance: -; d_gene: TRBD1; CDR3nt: TGTGCCAGCAGCTTTGGACAGGCCCATAATTCACCCCTCCACTTT; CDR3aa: CASSFGQAHNSPLHF
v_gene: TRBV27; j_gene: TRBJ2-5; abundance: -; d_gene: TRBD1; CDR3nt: TGTGCCAGCAGCCCGACAGGGTGGGGAGAGACCCAGTACTTC; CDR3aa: CASSPTGWGETQYF
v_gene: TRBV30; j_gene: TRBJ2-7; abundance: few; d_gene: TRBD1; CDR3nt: TGTGCCTGGAGTCTCCGGGACAGGGCCTACGAGCAGTACTTC; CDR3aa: CAWSLRDRAYEQYF
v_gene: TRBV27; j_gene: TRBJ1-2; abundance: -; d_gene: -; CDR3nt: TGTGCCAGCAGTCCGAGGGGGGGTAGATCCCATAACTATGGCTACACCTTC; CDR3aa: CASSPRGGRSHNYGYTF